This TCR beta chain was recovered during a study of T cells in Graves' hyperthyroidism and ophthalmopathy. Findings of the study overall: The model identified upcoming ophthalmopathy a median about 7.1 months ahead of onset.

The CDR3 sequence is 11 residues long. Trimming stripped 3 bases from V and 3 bases from J, with 2 bases between. Germline assignment: CDR1 SEHNR and CDR2 FQNEAQ (reference sequence). This clonotype was observed at least ten times. What it binds is unknown. Amplified regions were TCR beta CDR3 sequences from RNA transcripts. Primed by the HTBI set, a first-round RT-PCR was run on the TCR CDR3. TCRdb used MiXCR to reprocess the multiplex PCR reads, holding one entry per CDR3 protein. The table includes around 300,000 distinct CDR3 sequences, less than 15% detected once. The sample comprised blood. V and J are TRBV7-9 and TRBJ2-5; D gene uncertain. This TCR was recovered from a woman aged 25 to 39 with Graves' hyperthyroidism that later progressed to Graves' ophthalmopathy. As DNA, the CDR3 is TGTGCCAGCAGCTTCAAAGAGACCCAGTACTTC. The encoded protein is CASSFKETQYF.